The 24 T cell receptor beta chains below all came from one sample that was sequenced in a study of T-cell reconstitution after alpha-beta-depleted transplantation in children. Library preparation (for TCRbeta) was performed with unique molecular identifiers. TCRdb re-analysed the PCR reads in MiXCR, keeping a single row per CDR3 protein. The sample includes roughly 120,000 distinct CDR3 sequences, under 25% of them seen just once. The sequencing here drew on PBMCs, mostly from graft donor cells, taken 180 days after TCRalphabeta/CD19-depleted stem cell transplant. These receptor sequences come from a male patient under 10 years old who had a stem cell transplant for chronic granulomatous disease, so the T cells may come from the graft donor.

This clonotype was observed a few times. This chain connects TRBV28 to TRBJ2-1, with 8 bases lining up with TRBD1. V lost 2 bases to trimming and J lost 1 base; unmatched junction nucleotides: 10. There are 18 residues in the CDR3. Germline V gives CDR1 MDHEN, CDR2 SYDVKM. DNA for the CDR3: TGTGCCAGCAGTTTAAGTACAACAGGGGGGCCGTCCTACAATGAGCAGTTCTTC. It yields the protein CASSLSTTGGPSYNEQFF. The variable domain in full, completed from reference TRBV28 and TRBJ2-1, reads DVKVTQSSRYLVKRTGEKVFLECVQDMDHENMFWYRQDPGLGLRLIYFSYDVKMKEKGDIPEGYSVSREKKERFSLILESASTNQTSMYLCASSLSTTGGPSYNEQFFGPGTRLTVL.

There are many counts of this clonotype. V usage is TRBV29-1 and J usage is TRBJ2-1; possible D gene TRBD2, 6 bases. Germline values: CDR1 SQVTM, CDR2 ANQGSEA. V lost 3 bases and J lost 10, with 13 bases in between. There are 12 residues in the CDR3. CDR3 residues: CSVDLASWEQFF. The CDR3 bases are TGCAGCGTTGACCTAGCGTCCTGGGAGCAGTTCTTC.

This clonotype appeared many times. J is TRBJ1-2 and V is TRBV10-2; tentative D call: TRBD1 (5 bases). Trimming pared 2 bases from V and 4 bases from J, leaving 11 bases between. CDR3 length: 14 amino acids. CDR1 and CDR2 (germline): WSHSY, SAAADI. In DNA, the CDR3 is TGCGCCAGCAGTGAGGGGACGGCAATCTATGGCTACACCTTC. This translates into CASSEGTAIYGYTF.

This clonotype was counted at least ten times. The J gene is TRBJ1-2, the V gene TRBV12-3 or TRBV12-4; D is ambiguous. V lost 1 base and J 2 bases, leaving 11 bases between the germline ends. The CDR3 is 15 residues long. CDR3 sequence reads: CASSLEGKSNYGYTF. The CDR3 DNA reads as TGTGCCAGCAGTTTAGAAGGGAAATCGAACTATGGCTACACCTTC.

In this sample, this clonotype turned up many times. J is TRBJ2-1 and V is TRBV29-1; D is perhaps TRBD1 or TRBD2 (5 bases each). The CDR3 totals 13 residues. Trimming cost V 7 bases and J 6 bases, with 16 bases left between them. CDR1 is SQVTM and CDR2 is ANQGSEA in the germline V gene. The CDR3 nucleotides read TGCAGCGCTCGGGACGGAGCGGCCAATGAGCAGTTCTTC. It yields the protein CSARDGAANEQFF.

This clonotype has a count of ten or more. V usage is TRBV28 and J usage is TRBJ2-7; D possibly matches TRBD1 or TRBD2 (6 bases each). Germline lookup yields CDR1 MDHEN and CDR2 SYDVKM. The CDR3 loop spans 15 amino acids. The V and J ends lost 4 bases and 3 bases respectively, with 16 bases between them. For the CDR3, the DNA is TGTGCCAGCAGTTCGCAGGGAAGGGGGGTCTACGAGCAGTACTTC. This sequence encodes CASSSQGRGVYEQYF.

This clonotype has just one count. V is TRBV12-3 or TRBV12-4 and J is TRBJ2-3, with TRBD2 identical over 7 bases. CDR3 length equals 15 residues. With V trimmed by 6 bases and J by 1 base, 7 bases remained unmatched. CDR3 DNA sequence: TGTGCCAGCAGCCTAGGGGAGGGAGGCACAGATACGCAGTATTTT. Its protein product is CASSLGEGGTDTQYF.

This clonotype was seen ten or more times. The V call is TRBV7-6, the J call TRBJ2-1; TRBD2 matches 7 bases. The CDR3 contains 16 residues. J lost 4 bases, V lost 1 base, and 7 bases had no gene match. The germline CDR1 and CDR2 sequences are SGHVS and FNYEAQ. As DNA, the CDR3 is TGTGCCAGCAGCTTAGAGGCTAGCGGAGCATACAATGAGCAGTTCTTC. As protein: CASSLEASGAYNEQFF.

This sequence joins TRBV28 and TRBJ2-1; weak D call: TRBD1 (6 bases). The CDR3 extends over 15 amino acids. V lost 2 bases, J lost 4 bases, and 12 bases lay in between. The germline V gene has CDR1 MDHEN and CDR2 SYDVKM. The CDR3 sequence is CASSLNMDRYNEQFF. The CDR3, as DNA: TGTGCCAGCAGTTTAAATATGGACAGATACAATGAGCAGTTCTTC.

The sample holds a few counts of this clonotype. The V call is TRBV6-4, the J call TRBJ2-2; maybe TRBD2 (5 bases). Germline CDR1 and CDR2: MRHNA and SNTAGT. This CDR3 is built from 15 residues. V was cut by 2 bases and J by 6 bases, with 13 bases left in between. In DNA, the CDR3 is TGTGCCAGCAGTGACGAGGCTAGCTCATCCGGGGAGCTGTTTTTT. Its translation: CASSDEASSSGELFF.

The chain is built from TRBV7-2 and TRBJ1-2; D is unresolved. The CDR3 runs to 13 residues. The germline V and J ends were trimmed by 5 bases and 9 bases, with 16 bases remaining between them. The germline V gene has CDR1 SGHTA and CDR2 FQGNSA. DNA of the CDR3: TGTGCCAGCAGCCCCACCAAGGTTTGGAGCTACACCTTC. This sequence encodes CASSPTKVWSYTF. Drawing the rest from reference TRBV7-2 and TRBJ1-2, the complete variable domain is GAGVSQSPSNKVTEKGKDVELRCDPISGHTALYWYRQSLGQGLEFLIYFQGNSAPDKSGLPSDRFSAERTGGSVSTLTIQRTQQEDSAVYLCASSPTKVWSYTFGSGTRLTVV.

This clonotype was observed at least ten times. The gene calls are TRBV29-1 and TRBJ2-5, with 15 bases matching TRBD2. Germline values: CDR1 SQVTM, CDR2 ANQGSEA. Unmatched junction bases numbered 12, after V lost 6 bases and J lost 4 bases. The CDR3 has 17 amino acids. The CDR3 spells CSVLPGLAGGPGETQYF. CDR3 sequence (DNA): TGCAGCGTCCTACCTGGACTAGCGGGAGGGCCTGGAGAGACCCAGTACTTC.

The V gene is TRBV5-1, the J gene TRBJ2-5; possibly TRBD1 or TRBD2 for D (6 bases each). The CDR3 is 14 residues long. Germline V gives CDR1 SGHRS, CDR2 YFSETQ. Trimming cost V 4 bases and J 3 bases, with 13 bases left between them. CDR3 sequence (DNA): TGCGCCAGCAGCCCGGACTACAGGGAAGAGACCCAGTACTTC. The encoded protein is CASSPDYREETQYF. The entire variable domain, with the rest obtained from reference TRBV5-1 and TRBJ2-5, is as follows: KAGVTQTPRYLIKTRGQQVTLSCSPISGHRSVSWYQQTPGQGLQFLFEYFSETQRNKGNFPGRFSGRQFSNSRSEMNVSTLELGDSALYLCASSPDYREETQYFGPGTRLLVL.

There are a few counts of this clonotype. V gene TRBV18 combines with J gene TRBJ2-1, with 7 positions matching TRBD1. The CDR3 is made up of 15 amino acids. Trimming took 5 bases from V and 2 from J; bases not matched to a gene: 6. Looked up from germline, CDR1 is KGHSH and CDR2 is LQKENI. In DNA form, the CDR3 reads TGTGCCAGCTCAACCCGACAGGGCCCCTACAATGAGCAGTTCTTC. Translation: CASSTRQGPYNEQFF.

This clonotype was seen once. DNA for the CDR3: TGTGCCAGCAGCCCTCTCCTGCGGACTGAAGCTTTCTTT. Protein: CASSPLLRTEAFF. This chain uses TRBV7-2 with TRBJ1-1; D is ambiguous. This CDR3 has 13 amino acids. The V and J ends lost 5 bases and 5 bases respectively, with 12 bases between them. CDR1 and CDR2 (germline): SGHTA, FQGNSA. The variable domain in full, with the rest retrieved from reference TRBV7-2 and TRBJ1-1, is GAGVSQSPSNKVTEKGKDVELRCDPISGHTALYWYRQSLGQGLEFLIYFQGNSAPDKSGLPSDRFSAERTGGSVSTLTIQRTQQEDSAVYLCASSPLLRTEAFFGQGTRLTVV.

The genes are TRBV29-1 and TRBJ1-2; perhaps TRBD1 as D (5 bases). The CDR3 covers 14 residues. Trimming pared 7 bases from V and 0 bases from J, leaving 15 bases between. Germline V gene sequence: CDR1 SQVTM, CDR2 ANQGSEA. CDR3 residues: CSAGGLGPNYGYTF. CDR3 coding DNA: TGCAGCGCCGGGGGGTTGGGGCCTAACTATGGCTACACCTTC. Complete variable domain (other parts from reference TRBV29-1 and TRBJ1-2): SAVISQKPSRDICQRGTSLTIQCQVDSQVTMMFWYRQQPGQSLTLIATANQGSEATYESGFVIDKFPISRPNLTFSTLTVSNMSPEDSSIYLCSAGGLGPNYGYTFGSGTRLTVV.

The gene calls are TRBV7-2 and TRBJ2-3, with 10 nucleotides matching TRBD2. This CDR3 spans 14 amino acids. With 10 bases clipped from V and 5 bases from J, the junction kept 9 bases outside the gene matches. CDR1 SGHTA and CDR2 FQGNSA come from the germline V gene. The CDR3 is CATKRGGQEDTQYF. The CDR3 DNA is TGTGCCACAAAGCGGGGGGGCCAGGAAGATACGCAGTATTTT.

This clonotype showed up just a few times. Sequence at one end of the junction differs from germline and may be a read error. V is TRBV7-8 and J is TRBJ2-7, with D perhaps given as TRBD1 or TRBD2 (5 bases each). Germline assignment: CDR1 SGHVS and CDR2 FQNEAQ. The CDR3 has 15 residues. The CDR3 nucleotides read TGTGCCAGCAGCTTATTTCAGGGACCCTCCAACGAGCAGTACTTC. Its translation: CASSLFQGPSNEQYF.

This clonotype was counted ten times or more. The chain has TRBV20-1 and TRBJ2-1; TRBD2 matches at 8 bases. After removal of 2 bases from V and 8 bases from J, the junction contained 8 bases not matched to a gene. CDR1 and CDR2 from the germline V gene are DFQATT and SNEGSKA (reference sequence). The CDR3 runs to 14 residues. CDR3 nucleotides: TGCAGTGCTAGATCCAGCGGGAGTTTCTATGAGCAGTTCTTC. The encoded protein is CSARSSGSFYEQFF.

This clonotype has ten or more counts. CDR3 sequence reads: CASSEVGGAQHF. The CDR3, as DNA: TGCGCCAGCAGCGAGGTGGGGGGGGCCCAGCATTTT. The chain uses TRBV5-1 and TRBJ1-5, with a weak D call TRBD1 (5 bases). The CDR3 contains 12 residues. Trimming left V 4 bases short and J 11 bases short, with 13 bases between. Germline V gene lookup returns CDR1 SGHRS and CDR2 YFSETQ.

J is TRBJ2-5 and V is TRBV9; weak D call: TRBD2 (6 bases). The CDR3 covers 14 residues. Germline assignment: CDR1 SGDLS and CDR2 YYNGEE. V dropped 0 bases and J dropped 2 bases, with 8 bases sitting between them. The CDR3 here is CASSVGAGQETQYF. As DNA, the CDR3 is TGTGCCAGCAGCGTAGGCGCGGGGCAAGAGACCCAGTACTTC.

This clonotype was counted between two and nine times. The chain carries TRBV5-1 and TRBJ2-7, with D hard to call. The CDR3 totals 15 residues. Between the trimmed V and J ends, which lost 0 bases and 3 bases, there was a span of 13 bases. Per germline, CDR1 SGHRS and CDR2 YFSETQ. CDR3 sequence (DNA): TGCGCCAGCAGCTTGGGACCAACAGAGAACTACGAGCAGTACTTC. Encoded protein: CASSLGPTENYEQYF.

This clonotype was observed at least ten times. The chain recombines TRBV28 with TRBJ2-4; D is ambiguous. V was pared by 8 bases and J by 0 bases, with 5 bases between. Germline CDR1 and CDR2: MDHEN and SYDVKM. The CDR3 runs 12 residues. CDR3 region: CASGIAKNIQYF. The CDR3 coding sequence is TGTGCCAGCGGCATAGCCAAAAACATTCAGTACTTC.

This clonotype was counted only a few times. This rearrangement joins TRBV7-2 to TRBJ2-7; 8 bases fit TRBD1. J gave up 4 bases and V 1 base, and 6 bases lay outside the gene matches. The CDR3 contains 15 residues. CDR1 SGHTA and CDR2 FQGNSA come from the germline V gene. CDR3 protein: CASSLEAGGWYEQYF. CDR3 sequence (DNA): TGTGCCAGCAGCTTAGAGGCAGGGGGCTGGTACGAGCAGTACTTC.